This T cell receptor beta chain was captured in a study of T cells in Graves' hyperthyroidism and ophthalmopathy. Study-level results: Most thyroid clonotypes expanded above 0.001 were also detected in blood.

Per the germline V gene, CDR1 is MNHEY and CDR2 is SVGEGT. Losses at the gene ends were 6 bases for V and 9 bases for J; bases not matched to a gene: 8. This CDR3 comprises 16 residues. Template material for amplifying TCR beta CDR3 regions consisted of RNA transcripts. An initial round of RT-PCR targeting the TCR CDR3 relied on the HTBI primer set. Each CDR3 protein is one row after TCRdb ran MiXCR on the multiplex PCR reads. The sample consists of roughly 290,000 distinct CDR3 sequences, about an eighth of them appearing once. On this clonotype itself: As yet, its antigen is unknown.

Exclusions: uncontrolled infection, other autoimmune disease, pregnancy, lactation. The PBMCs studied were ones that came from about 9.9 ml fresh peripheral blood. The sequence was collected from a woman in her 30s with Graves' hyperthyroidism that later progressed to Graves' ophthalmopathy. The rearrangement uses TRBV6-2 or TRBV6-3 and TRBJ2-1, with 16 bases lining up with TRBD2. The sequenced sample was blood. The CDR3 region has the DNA TGTGCCAGCAGAACGGGACTAGCGGGGGGGCCTCGTGAGCAGTTCTTC. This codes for CASRTGLAGGPREQFF.